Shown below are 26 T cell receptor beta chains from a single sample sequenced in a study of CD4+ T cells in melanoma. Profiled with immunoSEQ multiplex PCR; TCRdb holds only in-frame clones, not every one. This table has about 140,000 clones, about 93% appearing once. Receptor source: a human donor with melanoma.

The DNA for the CDR3 is TGCGCCAGCAGCTTGGCACCGACAGGGGGAGGCACTGAAGCTTTCTTT. Its translation is CASSLAPTGGGTEAFF. The chain is built from TRBV5-1 and TRBJ1-1; TRBD1 agrees at 9 bases. The germline V gene has CDR1 SGHRS and CDR2 YFSETQ. The CDR3 loop spans 16 amino acids. V lost 0 bases and J lost 4; bases outside the gene matches: 7.

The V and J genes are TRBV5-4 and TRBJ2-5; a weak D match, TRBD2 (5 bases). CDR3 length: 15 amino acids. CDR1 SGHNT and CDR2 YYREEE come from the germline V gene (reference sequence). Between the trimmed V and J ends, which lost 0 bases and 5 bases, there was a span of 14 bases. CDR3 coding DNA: TGTGCCAGCAGCTTGGGGACTCCAACGGGGGAGACCCAGTACTTC. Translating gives CASSLGTPTGETQYF.

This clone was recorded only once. CDR3 region: CASSRGQTTTETQYF. DNA for the CDR3: TGCGCCAGCAGCCGGGGACAGACAACGACGGAGACCCAGTACTTC. The chain uses TRBV5-1 and TRBJ2-5, with 7 bases matching TRBD1. In germline, CDR1 is SGHRS, CDR2 YFSETQ. CDR3 length equals 15 residues. With V trimmed by 4 bases and J by 5 bases, 11 bases remained unmatched.

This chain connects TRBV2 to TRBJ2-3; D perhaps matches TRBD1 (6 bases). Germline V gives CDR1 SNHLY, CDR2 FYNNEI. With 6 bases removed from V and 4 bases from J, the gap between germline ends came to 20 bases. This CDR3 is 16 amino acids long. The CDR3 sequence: CASSGAPGVMADTQYF. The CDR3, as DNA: TGTGCCAGCAGCGGAGCCCCAGGGGTGATGGCAGATACGCAGTATTTT.

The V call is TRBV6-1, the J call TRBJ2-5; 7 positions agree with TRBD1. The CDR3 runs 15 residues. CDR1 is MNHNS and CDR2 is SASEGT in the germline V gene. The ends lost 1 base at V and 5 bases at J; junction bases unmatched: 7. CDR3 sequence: CASSEGYRGTETQYF. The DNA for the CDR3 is TGTGCCAGCAGTGAAGGATACAGGGGCACGGAGACCCAGTACTTC.

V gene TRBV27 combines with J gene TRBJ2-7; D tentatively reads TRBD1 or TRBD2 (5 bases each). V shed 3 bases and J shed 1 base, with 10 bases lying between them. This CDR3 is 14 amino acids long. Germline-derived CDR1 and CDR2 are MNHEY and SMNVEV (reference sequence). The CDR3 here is CASSFGTGSYEQYF. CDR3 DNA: TGTGCCAGCAGTTTCGGGACCGGTTCCTACGAGCAGTACTTC.

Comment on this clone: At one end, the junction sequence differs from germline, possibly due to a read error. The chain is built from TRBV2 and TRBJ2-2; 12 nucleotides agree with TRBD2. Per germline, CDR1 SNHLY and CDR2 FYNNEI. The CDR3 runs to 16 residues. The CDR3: CASRSSGGANTGELFF. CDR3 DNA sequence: TGTGCAAGCAGGTCTAGCGGGGGGGCGAACACCGGGGAGCTGTTTTTT.

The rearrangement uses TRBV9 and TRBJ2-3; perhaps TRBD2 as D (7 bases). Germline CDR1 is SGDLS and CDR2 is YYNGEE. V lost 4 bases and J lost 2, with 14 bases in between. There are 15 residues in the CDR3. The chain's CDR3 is CASSRGGIPTDTQYF. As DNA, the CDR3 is TGTGCCAGCAGCAGGGGGGGGATTCCCACAGATACGCAGTATTTT.

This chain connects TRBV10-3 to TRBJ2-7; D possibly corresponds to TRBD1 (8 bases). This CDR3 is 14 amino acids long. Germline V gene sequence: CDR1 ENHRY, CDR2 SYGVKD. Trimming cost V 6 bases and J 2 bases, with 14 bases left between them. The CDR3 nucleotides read TGTGCCATCAGGGTACAGGGGGGGACCTACGAGCAGTACTTC. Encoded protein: CAIRVQGGTYEQYF.

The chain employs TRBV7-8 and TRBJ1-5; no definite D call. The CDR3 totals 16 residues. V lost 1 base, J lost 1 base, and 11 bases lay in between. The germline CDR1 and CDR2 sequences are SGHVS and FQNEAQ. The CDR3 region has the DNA TGTGCCAGCAGCTTAGAGAGCAGGTTAAGCAATCAGCCCCAGCATTTT. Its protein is CASSLESRLSNQPQHF.

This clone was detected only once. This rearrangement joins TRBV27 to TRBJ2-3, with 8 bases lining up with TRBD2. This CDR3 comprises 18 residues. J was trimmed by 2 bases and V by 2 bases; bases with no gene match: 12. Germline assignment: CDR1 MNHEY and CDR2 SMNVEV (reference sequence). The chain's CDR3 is CASSLRPLGGGITDTQYF. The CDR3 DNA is TGTGCCAGCAGTTTACGCCCCCTGGGCGGGGGGATCACAGATACGCAGTATTTT.

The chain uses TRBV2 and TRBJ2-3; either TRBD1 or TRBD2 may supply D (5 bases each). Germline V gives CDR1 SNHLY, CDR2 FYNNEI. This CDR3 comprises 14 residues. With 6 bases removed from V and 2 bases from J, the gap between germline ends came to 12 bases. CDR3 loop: CASRDGTLTDTQYF. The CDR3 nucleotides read TGTGCCAGCAGAGATGGGACCCTCACAGATACGCAGTATTTT.

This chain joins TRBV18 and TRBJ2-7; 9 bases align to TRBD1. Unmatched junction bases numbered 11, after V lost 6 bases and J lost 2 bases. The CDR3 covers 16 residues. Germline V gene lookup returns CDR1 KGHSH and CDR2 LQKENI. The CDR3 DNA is TGTGCCAGCTCCCACGGACAGGGGATCGGTACCTACGAGCAGTACTTC. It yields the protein CASSHGQGIGTYEQYF.

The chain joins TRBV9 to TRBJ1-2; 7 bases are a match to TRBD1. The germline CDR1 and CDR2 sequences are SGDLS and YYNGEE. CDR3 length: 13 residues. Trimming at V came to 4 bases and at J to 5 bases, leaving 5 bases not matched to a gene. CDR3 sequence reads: CASSPRQGYGYTF. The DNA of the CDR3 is TGTGCCAGCAGCCCCCGACAGGGATATGGCTACACCTTC.

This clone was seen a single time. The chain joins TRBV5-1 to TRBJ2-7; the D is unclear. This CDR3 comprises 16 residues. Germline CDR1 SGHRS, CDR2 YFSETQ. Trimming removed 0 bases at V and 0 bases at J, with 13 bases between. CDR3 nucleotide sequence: TGCGCCAGCAGCTTGGGGGGTCTAGGGATCTCCTACGAGCAGTACTTC. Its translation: CASSLGGLGISYEQYF.

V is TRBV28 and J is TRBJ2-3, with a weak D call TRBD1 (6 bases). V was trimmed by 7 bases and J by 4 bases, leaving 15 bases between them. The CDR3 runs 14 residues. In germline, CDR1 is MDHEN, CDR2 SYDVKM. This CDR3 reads CASTEGVRADTQYF. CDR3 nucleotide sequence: TGTGCCAGCACAGAGGGGGTTAGGGCAGATACGCAGTATTTT.

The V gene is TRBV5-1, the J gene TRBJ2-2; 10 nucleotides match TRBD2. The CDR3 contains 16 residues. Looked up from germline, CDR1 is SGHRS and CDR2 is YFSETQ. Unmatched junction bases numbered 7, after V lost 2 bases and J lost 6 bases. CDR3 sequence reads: CASSFGLAGDPGELFF. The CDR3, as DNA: TGCGCCAGCAGCTTCGGCCTAGCGGGGGATCCCGGGGAGCTGTTTTTT.

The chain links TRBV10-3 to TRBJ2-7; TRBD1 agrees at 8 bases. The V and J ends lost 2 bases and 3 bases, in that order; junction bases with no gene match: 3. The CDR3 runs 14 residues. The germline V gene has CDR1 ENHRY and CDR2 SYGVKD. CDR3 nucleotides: TGTGCCATCAGTGAGACAGGACAGGGCTACGAGCAGTACTTC. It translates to CAISETGQGYEQYF.

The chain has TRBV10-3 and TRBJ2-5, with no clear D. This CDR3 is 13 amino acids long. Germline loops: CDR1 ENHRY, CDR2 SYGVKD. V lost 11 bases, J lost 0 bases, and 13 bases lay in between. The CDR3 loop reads CAVRGGDQETQYF. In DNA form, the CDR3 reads TGTGCCGTTCGAGGTGGAGACCAAGAGACCCAGTACTTC.

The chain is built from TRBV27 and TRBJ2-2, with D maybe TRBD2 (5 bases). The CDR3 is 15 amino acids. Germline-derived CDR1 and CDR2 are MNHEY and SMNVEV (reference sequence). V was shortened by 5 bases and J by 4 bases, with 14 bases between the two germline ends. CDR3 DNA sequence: TGTGCCAGCAGTAGCGCCCTCGCGGGCACCGGGGAGCTGTTTTTT. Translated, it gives CASSSALAGTGELFF.

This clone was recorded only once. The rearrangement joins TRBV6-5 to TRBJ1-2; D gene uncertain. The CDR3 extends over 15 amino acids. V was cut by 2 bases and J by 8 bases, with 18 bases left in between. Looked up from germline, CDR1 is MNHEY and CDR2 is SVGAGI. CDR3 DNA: TGTGCCAGCAGTTACGATGGACGTACCGGAGGCGGCTACACCTTC. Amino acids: CASSYDGRTGGGYTF.

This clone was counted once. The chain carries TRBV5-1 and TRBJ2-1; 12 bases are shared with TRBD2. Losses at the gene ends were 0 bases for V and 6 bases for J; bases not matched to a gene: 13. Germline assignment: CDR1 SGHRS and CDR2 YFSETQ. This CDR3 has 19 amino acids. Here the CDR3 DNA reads TGCGCCAGCAGCTTGGGGCTAGCGGGGGGGTTTCCCCTTCGCAATGAGCAGTTCTTC. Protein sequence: CASSLGLAGGFPLRNEQFF.

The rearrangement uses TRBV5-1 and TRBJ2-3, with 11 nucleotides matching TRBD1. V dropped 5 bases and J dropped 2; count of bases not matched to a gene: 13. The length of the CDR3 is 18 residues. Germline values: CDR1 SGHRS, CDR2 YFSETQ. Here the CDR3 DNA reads TGCGCCAGCAGAGGATCCGGGACAGGGGGACACCCCACAGATACGCAGTATTTT. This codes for CASRGSGTGGHPTDTQYF.

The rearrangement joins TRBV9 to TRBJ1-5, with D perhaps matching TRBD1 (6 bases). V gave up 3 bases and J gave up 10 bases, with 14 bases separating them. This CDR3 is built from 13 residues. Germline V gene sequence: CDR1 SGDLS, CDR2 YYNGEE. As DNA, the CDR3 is TGTGCCAGCAGCGCAGGGGACCGGGCACCCCAGCATTTT. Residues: CASSAGDRAPQHF.

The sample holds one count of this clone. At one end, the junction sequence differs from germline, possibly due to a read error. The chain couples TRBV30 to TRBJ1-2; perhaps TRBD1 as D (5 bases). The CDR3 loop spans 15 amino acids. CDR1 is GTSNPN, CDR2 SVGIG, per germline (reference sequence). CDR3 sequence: CAGSLDVLGAYGYTF. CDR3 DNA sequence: TGTGCCGGGAGCCTGGACGTTCTAGGGGCCTATGGCTACACCTTC.

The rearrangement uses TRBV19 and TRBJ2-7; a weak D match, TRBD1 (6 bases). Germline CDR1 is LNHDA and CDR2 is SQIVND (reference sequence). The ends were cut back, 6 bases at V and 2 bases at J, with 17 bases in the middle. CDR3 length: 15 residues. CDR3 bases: TGTGCCAGTAGCAGCCGGACAGTCGGTGCCTACGAGCAGTACTTC. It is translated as CASSSRTVGAYEQYF.